These 30 T cell receptor beta chains came from one sample sequenced in a study of blood T cells in healthy people across ages. Then a second PCR, running roughly 7 to 11 cycles, was carried out with a sample-barcoded 5' primer and a J-beta primer mix. TCRdb passed the 5' RACE reads through MiXCR, listing each CDR3 protein once. Of roughly 560,000 distinct CDR3 sequences in the sample, around 24% were seen once. In addition, the sample was reused for a study of T cells of mothers and their children.

The sample comprised blood. These receptors all come from a boy aged 5-17 years in good health.

V usage is TRBV20-1 and J usage is TRBJ2-7, with TRBD1 matching over 7 bases. This CDR3 is built from 14 residues. Germline values: CDR1 DFQATT, CDR2 SNEGSKA (reference sequence). Unmatched junction bases numbered 6, after V lost 3 bases and J lost 1 base. CDR3 in DNA: TGCAGTGCTAGGCCAATACAGGGGTCCTACGAGCAGTACTTC. This gives the protein CSARPIQGSYEQYF.

The sample holds a few counts of this clonotype. The rearrangement joins TRBV3-1 to TRBJ2-7, with a tentative D call TRBD2 (6 bases). Trimming left V 0 bases short and J 1 base short, with 13 bases between. The CDR3 is 16 residues long. Germline CDR1 reads LGHDT; CDR2 reads YNNKEL (reference sequence). Written as DNA, the CDR3 is TGTGCCAGCAGCCAAGATTCGGTTAGCGGTTCCTACGAGCAGTACTTC. It translates to CASSQDSVSGSYEQYF.

This clonotype appeared a few times. V gene TRBV29-1 combines with J gene TRBJ2-5, with TRBD1 identical over 8 bases. TRBJ2-1 explains the end of the DNA better; the J call may be wrong. The CDR3 extends over 13 amino acids. Germline V CDR1 and CDR2: SQVTM, ANQGSEA. The CDR3 bases are TGCAGCGTTGAAAGGACAGGGCGCGGTGAGCAGTTCTTC. This translates into CSVERTGRGEQFF.

This clonotype was seen more than once but under ten times. The V and J genes are TRBV6-7 and TRBJ1-2; TRBD1 matches 9 bases. TRBV6-7 is filed as an ORF, its function uncertain. The length of the CDR3 is 17 residues. With 3 bases clipped from V and 2 bases from J, the junction kept 10 bases outside the gene matches. CDR3 coding DNA: TGTGCCAGCAGTTATTCGGGACAGGGCTGGAAGAACTATGGCTACACCTTC. This gives the protein CASSYSGQGWKNYGYTF.

This clonotype came up a few times. The rearrangement uses TRBV20-1 and TRBJ1-4, with D uncertain. Germline-derived CDR1 and CDR2 are DFQATT and SNEGSKA (reference sequence). CDR3 length: 13 amino acids. The V end lost 6 bases, the J end lost 0 bases, and 8 bases lay between the germline ends. DNA for the CDR3: TGCAGTGCCAAAAGTGCAACTAATGAAAAACTGTTTTTT. Amino acid sequence: CSAKSATNEKLFF.

The table lists this clonotype with a few counts. V gene TRBV7-2 combines with J gene TRBJ1-6, with a tentative D call TRBD1 (6 bases). The CDR3 sequence is 14 residues long. The germline V and J ends were trimmed by 4 bases and 8 bases, with 12 bases remaining between them. Per germline, CDR1 SGHTA and CDR2 FQGNSA. The DNA of the CDR3 is TGTGCCAGCAGCTCCACAGGGCAGGATTCACCCCTCCACTTT. Translated, it gives CASSSTGQDSPLHF.

This clonotype appeared a few times. The chain links TRBV12-3 or TRBV12-4 to TRBJ1-1, with unresolved D. V lost 5 bases, J lost 5 bases, and 9 bases lay in between. The CDR3 totals 12 residues. The CDR3 loop reads CASSLGMTEAFF. The CDR3 nucleotides are TGTGCCAGCAGTCTCGGAATGACTGAAGCTTTCTTT.

The chain recombines TRBV7-8 with TRBJ1-4, with D perhaps matching TRBD1 (5 bases). This CDR3 comprises 16 residues. Germline V gene lookup returns CDR1 SGHVS and CDR2 FQNEAQ. V was clipped by 3 bases and J by 0 bases, with 11 bases between them. CDR3 DNA sequence: TGTGCCAGCAGCTTCTCCCAGGGAGCAACTAATGAAAAACTGTTTTTT. As protein: CASSFSQGATNEKLFF.

In its sample, this clonotype was seen a few times. The chain links TRBV4-3 to TRBJ2-4; 10 positions agree with TRBD2. Germline V CDR1 and CDR2: LGHNA, YSLEER. The CDR3 length is 19 residues. The V gene end was trimmed by 5 bases and the J gene end by 4 bases; junction bases not matched to a gene: 17. The CDR3 nucleotides are TGCGCCAGCAGCGACAAATCCGTTCCTAGCGGGAGCCGGAAAAACATTCAGTACTTC. Protein: CASSDKSVPSGSRKNIQYF.

This chain joins TRBV24-1 and TRBJ1-1; the match to TRBD1 covers 9 bases. V was clipped by 4 bases and J by 3 bases; unmatched bases: 5. The CDR3 spans 15 residues. Looked up from germline, CDR1 is KGHDR and CDR2 is SFDVKD. The CDR3 DNA is TGTGCCACCAGTGACCCTAGGACAGGGGACACTGAAGCTTTCTTT. Protein sequence: CATSDPRTGDTEAFF.

The V call is TRBV5-5, the J call TRBJ1-2, with a weak D call TRBD1 (5 bases). This CDR3 comprises 13 residues. Deletions cut 4 bases from V and 7 bases from J, with 14 bases between. The germline CDR1 and CDR2 sequences are SGHKS and YYEKEE (reference sequence). This chain's CDR3 is CASSPSGRGGYTF. The CDR3 DNA reads as TGTGCCAGCAGCCCTTCAGGGCGCGGTGGCTACACCTTC.

V is TRBV18 and J is TRBJ2-3; 13 positions agree with TRBD2. CDR1 and CDR2 from the germline V gene are KGHSH and LQKENI. The CDR3 contains 16 residues. The ends lost 5 bases at V and 4 bases at J; junction bases unmatched: 6. DNA for the CDR3: TGTGCCAGCTCAGATCAACTAGCGGGAGGGCCAGATACGCAGTATTTT. Translated, it gives CASSDQLAGGPDTQYF. Together with reference TRBV18 and TRBJ2-3, the CDR3 gives the full variable domain: NAGVMQNPRHLVRRRGQEARLRCSPMKGHSHVYWYRQLPEEGLKFMVYLQKENIIDESGMPKERFSAEFPKEGPSILRIQQVVRGDSAAYFCASSDQLAGGPDTQYFGPGTRLTVL.

This chain connects TRBV4-1 to TRBJ2-2, with D perhaps TRBD2 (5 bases). This CDR3 comprises 15 residues. Trimming removed 3 bases from V and 1 base from J, with 9 bases in between. CDR1 MGHRA and CDR2 YSYEKL come from the germline V gene. The chain's CDR3 is CASSQESGNTGELFF. CDR3 bases: TGCGCCAGCAGCCAGGAAAGCGGGAACACCGGGGAGCTGTTTTTT.

This clonotype has only a few counts. The rearrangement links TRBV20-1 to TRBJ2-5; 10 nucleotides align to TRBD2. V lost 1 base and J lost 3; bases outside the gene matches: 2. CDR3 size: 14 residues. Per the germline V gene, CDR1 is DFQATT and CDR2 is SNEGSKA (reference sequence). Here the CDR3 reads CSARVTSGEETQYF. The CDR3 DNA sequence: TGCAGTGCTAGAGTTACTAGCGGGGAAGAGACCCAGTACTTC.

This clonotype was counted at least ten times. The CDR3 bases are TGTGCCAGCAGTTCCCGTGGGGACACCGGGGAGCTGTTTTTT. This sequence encodes CASSSRGDTGELFF. The V call is TRBV28, the J call TRBJ2-2; D call uncertain. This CDR3 is 14 amino acids long. Trimming took 4 bases from V and 3 from J, leaving 9 bases between them. Looked up from germline, CDR1 is MDHEN and CDR2 is SYDVKM.

This clonotype has a handful of counts. This rearrangement joins TRBV29-1 to TRBJ2-5; 9 nucleotides align to TRBD2. The end of the DNA fits TRBJ2-1 better, so the J call may be wrong. CDR1 and CDR2 (germline): SQVTM, ANQGSEA. This CDR3 region has 14 residues. The CDR3 spells CSVVWRGGVDEQFF. Here the CDR3 DNA reads TGCAGCGTTGTCTGGCGGGGGGGCGTCGATGAGCAGTTCTTC.

The gene calls are TRBV3-1 and TRBJ2-4; no reliable D call. V was pared by 0 bases and J by 3 bases, with 12 bases between. This CDR3 is 16 amino acids long. Germline-derived CDR1 and CDR2 are LGHDT and YNNKEL (reference sequence). CDR3 nucleotide sequence: TGTGCCAGCAGCCAAGAGGCAGCAAGGGTCAAAAACATTCAGTACTTC. It translates to CASSQEAARVKNIQYF. The entire variable domain, with the rest obtained from reference TRBV3-1 and TRBJ2-4, is as follows: DTAVSQTPKYLVTQMGNDKSIKCEQNLGHDTMYWYKQDSKKFLKIMFSYNNKELIINETVPNRFSPKSPDKAHLNLHINSLELGDSAVYFCASSQEAARVKNIQYFGAGTRLSVL.

J is TRBJ2-1 and V is TRBV13; TRBD2 aligns across 9 bases. The CDR3 has 15 residues. Germline lookup yields CDR1 PRHDT and CDR2 FYEKMQ (reference sequence). V lost 3 bases to trimming and J lost 1 base; unmatched junction nucleotides: 1. The CDR3 DNA reads TGTGCCAGCAGCTTTACTAGCGGGTCCTACAATGAGCAGTTCTTC. Amino acid sequence: CASSFTSGSYNEQFF.

This clonotype turned up a few times. The rearrangement joins TRBV7-8 to TRBJ2-5; D is possibly TRBD1 (8 bases). TRBJ2-1 explains the end of the DNA better; the J call may be wrong. The CDR3 is 14 amino acids. Per the germline V gene, CDR1 is SGHVS and CDR2 is FQNEAQ. The CDR3 here is CASSLNRGGGEQFF. In nucleotides, the CDR3 is TGTGCCAGCAGCTTAAACAGGGGGGGCGGTGAGCAGTTCTTC.

The rearrangement uses TRBV29-1 and TRBJ2-7; D unclear. V lost 4 bases and J lost 2, with 9 bases in between. Germline V gene data show CDR1 as SQVTM and CDR2 as ANQGSEA. The CDR3 spans 12 residues. The CDR3 bases are TGCAGCGTTGGACCGTCGACCTACGAGCAGTACTTC. It translates to CSVGPSTYEQYF.

This clonotype was recorded at least ten times. The chain links TRBV7-2 to TRBJ1-4; D is uncertain. This CDR3 is built from 13 residues. Trimming pared 1 base from V and 6 bases from J, leaving 6 bases between. Germline-derived CDR1 and CDR2 are SGHTA and FQGNSA. In DNA, the CDR3 is TGTGCCAGCAGCTTAGGGGAAGATGAAAAACTGTTTTTT. Protein product: CASSLGEDEKLFF.

This clonotype was seen a few times. The chain couples TRBV15 to TRBJ2-5, with 8 bases identical to TRBD1. The J call is uncertain, as TRBJ2-7 better fits the DNA end. Germline V gene lookup returns CDR1 LNHNV and CDR2 YYDKDF (reference sequence). This CDR3 spans 15 amino acids. The CDR3 spells CATSSSPDRVNEQYF. CDR3 nucleotide sequence: TGTGCCACCAGCAGTTCACCGGACAGGGTTAACGAGCAGTACTTC.

The CDR3: CASRVGTGEGNQPQHF. The CDR3 nucleotides are TGTGCCAGCAGGGTTGGGACAGGTGAGGGCAATCAGCCCCAGCATTTT. This chain connects TRBV6-6 to TRBJ1-5; the match to TRBD1 covers 8 bases. Germline V gene data show CDR1 as MNHNY and CDR2 as SVGAGI (reference sequence). V was pared by 6 bases and J by 2 bases, with 9 bases of the junction left unmatched. The CDR3 consists of 16 residues.

This clonotype was counted between two and nine times. This rearrangement joins TRBV4-3 to TRBJ1-2; D perhaps matches TRBD1 (5 bases). The germline gives CDR1 LGHNA, CDR2 YSLEER. The germline V and J ends were trimmed by 5 bases and 8 bases, with 18 bases remaining between them. The CDR3 totals 14 residues. The CDR3 coding sequence is TGCGCCAGCAGCATCAATCGGGGGAACGCGGGCTACACCTTC. This encodes CASSINRGNAGYTF.

This clonotype was counted a few times. The chain is built from TRBV5-1 and TRBJ2-7; no firm D call. Trimming took 0 bases from V and 0 from J, leaving 10 bases between them. This CDR3 has 15 residues. Germline CDR1 and CDR2: SGHRS and YFSETQ. In DNA, the CDR3 is TGCGCCAGCAGCTTGGAGGTAGCCACCTCCTACGAGCAGTACTTC. This gives the protein CASSLEVATSYEQYF.

This clonotype was observed a handful of times. The rearrangement joins TRBV4-1 to TRBJ2-7, with 8 bases matching TRBD2. The J segment lost 3 bases and the V segment lost 0 bases, leaving 7 bases of the junction unmatched. Germline CDR1 reads MGHRA; CDR2 reads YSYEKL. The CDR3 is 16 residues long. The CDR3 spells CASSQDPPGGIYEQYF. Written as DNA, the CDR3 is TGCGCCAGCAGCCAAGATCCACCGGGAGGGATCTACGAGCAGTACTTC.

The V call is TRBV12-3 or TRBV12-4, the J call TRBJ1-6; a weak D match, TRBD1 (5 bases). The CDR3 extends over 14 amino acids. V was trimmed by 5 bases and J by 8 bases, leaving 13 bases between them. The CDR3 here is CASSGKVGDSPLHF. For the CDR3, the DNA is TGTGCCAGCAGTGGGAAAGTGGGGGATTCACCCCTCCACTTT.

This clonotype was seen only a few times. The V and J genes are TRBV27 and TRBJ2-4; D uncertain. Trimming took off 3 bases at V and 4 bases at J, with 16 bases between the two ends. CDR1 and CDR2 from the germline V gene are MNHEY and SMNVEV (reference sequence). This CDR3 contains 16 residues. CDR3 nucleotide sequence: TGTGCCAGCAGTTTGAGTCGACACCTCCAAAAAAACATTCAGTACTTC. Its protein is CASSLSRHLQKNIQYF.

A remark on this clonotype: The junction departs from the called germline gene at one end, perhaps through a read error. V and J are TRBV7-2 and TRBJ2-5; D gene unclear. This CDR3 has 13 residues. Germline V gene data show CDR1 as SGHTA and CDR2 as FQGNSA. The CDR3 is CASILVGKETQYF. CDR3 DNA: TGTGCCAGCATCTTAGTGGGAAAAGAGACCCAGTACTTC.

The chain is built from TRBV7-2 and TRBJ2-3; the match to TRBD2 covers 7 bases. The CDR3 runs to 14 residues. Trimming took 0 bases from V and 5 from J; bases not matched to a gene: 2. Germline CDR1 is SGHTA and CDR2 is FQGNSA. The DNA of the CDR3 is TGTGCCAGCAGCTTAGCGGGAGGGGTAGATACGCAGTATTTT. Protein: CASSLAGGVDTQYF.